This T cell receptor (beta chain) was found in a study of technical replicates of blood from a handful of donors. Per germline, CDR1 SGHDT and CDR2 YYEEEE. CDR3 length: 19 residues. V was clipped by 4 bases and J by 4 bases, with 29 bases between them. Profiled with immunoSEQ multiplex PCR; TCRdb holds only in-frame clones, not every one. The sample has 98,000 or so clones, 90% to 97% seen once. Specimen: T cells isolated from PBMCs. The chain is built from TRBV5-6 and TRBJ1-1; the D gene is possibly TRBD1 (5 bases). This TCR was sampled from a human donor in good health. The CDR3 coding sequence is TGTGCCAGCAGCCCTCCAACATCCGACAGCTATTTTCTTTCCACTGAAGCTTTCTTT. Protein product: CASSPPTSDSYFLSTEAFF.